What follows are 30 T cell receptor beta chains derived from one specimen sequenced in a study of read filtering for tumor transcriptome and immune sequencing. The library was built from roughly 400 ng RNA with molecular barcoded adaptors for alpha/delta and beta/gamma chains. TCRdb re-derived calls from the reads in MiXCR, one entry per CDR3 protein. The data hold more than 45,000 distinct CDR3 sequences, with 15% to 20% observed a single time. The sequenced sample consisted of a population of CD138-negative cells sorted from bone marrow. Every receptor here comes from a donor aged 40 or over with multiple myeloma.

This clonotype has at least ten counts. The V gene is TRBV30, the J gene TRBJ2-2; D not certain. In germline, CDR1 is GTSNPN, CDR2 SVGIG (reference sequence). There are 11 residues in the CDR3. Trimming left V 4 bases short and J 5 bases short, with 5 bases between. CDR3 nucleotides: TGTGCCTGGAATTTGACCGGGGAGCTGTTTTTT. Protein: CAWNLTGELFF.

This clonotype is labeled medium-sized. CDR3 DNA: TGCGCCAGCAGCCAGAACAATGAGCAGTTCTTC. This encodes CASSQNNEQFF. V is TRBV5-1 and J is TRBJ2-1, with D unresolved. CDR3 length: 11 amino acids. The germline V and J ends were trimmed by 4 bases and 5 bases, with 4 bases remaining between them. From germline, CDR1 is SGHRS and CDR2 YFSETQ.

This clonotype has a count of ten or more. The gene calls are TRBV29-1 and TRBJ2-6, with D hard to call. The V gene's germline CDR1 is SQVTM and CDR2 ANQGSEA. The CDR3 spans 13 residues. Trimming cost V 7 bases and J 1 base, with 8 bases left between them. CDR3 DNA sequence: TGCAGCGCCCATAGTTCTGGGGCCAACGTCCTGACTTTC. Residues: CSAHSSGANVLTF.

This clonotype has ten or more counts. V usage is TRBV5-5 and J usage is TRBJ1-2; perhaps TRBD1 as D (5 bases). The germline gives CDR1 SGHKS, CDR2 YYEKEE (reference sequence). Between the trimmed V and J ends, which lost 1 base and 4 bases, there was a span of 14 bases. This CDR3 contains 15 residues. The CDR3 coding sequence is TGTGCCAGCAGCTTGTCAGGGACCGTGTCCTATGGCTACACCTTC. Protein: CASSLSGTVSYGYTF.

In this sample, this clonotype turned up many times. The V call is TRBV11-2, the J call TRBJ2-7; D possibly matches TRBD1 or TRBD2 (5 bases each). V was pared by 0 bases and J by 2 bases, with 11 bases between. The germline CDR1 and CDR2 sequences are SGHAT and FQNNGV. This CDR3 spans 15 amino acids. In nucleotides, the CDR3 is TGTGCCAGCAGCTTAGACTGGGGACGAACCTACGAGCAGTACTTC. The encoded protein is CASSLDWGRTYEQYF.

About this clonotype: The germline gene is not matched at one end of the junction; a read error may be the cause. The genes are TRBV7-6 and TRBJ2-5; no clear D. The CDR3 sequence is 13 residues long. Germline lookup yields CDR1 SGHVS and CDR2 FNYEAQ. The CDR3: CASSLAVQETQHF. As DNA, the CDR3 is TGTGCCAGCAGCTTAGCGGTCCAAGAGACCCAGCACTTC.

This clonotype was observed many times. The chain uses TRBV5-1 and TRBJ2-7; D uncertain. V was trimmed by 3 bases and J by 2 bases, leaving 3 bases between them. CDR3 length equals 11 residues. The germline gives CDR1 SGHRS, CDR2 YFSETQ. The CDR3, as DNA: TGCGCCAGCAGCTCCACCTACGAGCAGTACTTC. It is translated as CASSSTYEQYF.

This clonotype was counted at least ten times. The CDR3, as DNA: TGCGCCAGCAGCGTGGAGACGAGCACTGAAGCTTTCTTT. Translation: CASSVETSTEAFF. The V and J genes are TRBV5-1 and TRBJ1-1; D not resolved. The CDR3 runs 13 residues. With 4 bases removed from V and 4 bases from J, the gap between germline ends came to 11 bases. CDR1 and CDR2 (germline): SGHRS, YFSETQ.

This clonotype was observed a few times. V gene TRBV2 combines with J gene TRBJ2-6; D is unresolved. The CDR3 runs 14 residues. Trimming stripped 4 bases from V and 0 bases from J, with 4 bases between. CDR1 SNHLY and CDR2 FYNNEI come from the germline V gene. This CDR3 reads CASSVSSGANVLTF. DNA of the CDR3: TGTGCCAGCAGTGTGAGCTCTGGGGCCAACGTCCTGACTTTC.

V usage is TRBV15 and J usage is TRBJ1-4; TRBD1 matches at 7 bases. V trimming: 1 base; J trimming: 8 bases; junction bases outside the gene matches: 10. This CDR3 comprises 16 residues. CDR1 is LNHNV and CDR2 is YYDKDF in the germline V gene (reference sequence). In nucleotides, the CDR3 is TGTGCCACCAGCAGAGGAGAGGGGGCCGTAGAGGAAAAACTGTTTTTT. This encodes CATSRGEGAVEEKLFF.

This clonotype came up a few times. This sequence may be a read error, since a much larger clone differs from it by one base. The chain joins TRBV19 to TRBJ2-1; D possibly corresponds to TRBD2 (6 bases). The germline gives CDR1 LNHDA, CDR2 SQIVND (reference sequence). There are 15 residues in the CDR3. The CDR3 protein is CAGRLGLSSYNEQFF. The CDR3 DNA reads as TGTGCCGGTAGGTTGGGACTCAGCTCCTACAATGAGCAGTTCTTC.

In this sample, this clonotype turned up a few times. The chain combines TRBV4-1 with TRBJ2-1, with D tentatively TRBD1 (6 bases). The CDR3 consists of 15 residues. Trimming left V 3 bases short and J 9 bases short, with 18 bases between. Per germline, CDR1 MGHRA and CDR2 YSYEKL. CDR3 bases: TGCGCCAGCAGCCATGTAGAACAGGGTGGACGTGAGCAGTTCTTC. Its translation: CASSHVEQGGREQFF.

This clonotype was seen many times. The chain couples TRBV7-8 to TRBJ2-1; D unresolved. Germline CDR1 SGHVS, CDR2 FQNEAQ. Trimming shortened V by 3 bases and J by 9 bases, and 12 bases separated the two germline ends. The CDR3 length is 13 residues. CDR3 bases: TGTGCCAGCAGCTTCCCCTCCTGGGTTGAGCAGTTCTTC. Its protein product is CASSFPSWVEQFF.

There are many counts of this clonotype. The CDR3 protein is CASSQFSQQQFF. In DNA form, the CDR3 reads TGTGCCAGCAGCCAATTTAGCCAGCAGCAGTTCTTC. The chain has TRBV3-1 and TRBJ2-1; D is unresolved. The length of the CDR3 is 12 residues. The germline V gene has CDR1 LGHDT and CDR2 YNNKEL (reference sequence). The germline V and J ends were trimmed by 2 bases and 11 bases, with 10 bases remaining between them.

On this clonotype: Sequence at one end of the junction differs from germline and may be a read error. This sequence joins TRBV5-4 and TRBJ2-2, with TRBD2 as a possible D gene (5 bases). Germline lookup yields CDR1 SGHNT and CDR2 YYREEE (reference sequence). The CDR3 runs to 15 residues. CDR3 nucleotide sequence: TGTGCCAGCAGCTTGGAACCCCTCACCCCCGGGGAGCTGCTTTTT. It codes for CASSLEPLTPGELLF.

The sample holds a few counts of this clonotype. The CDR3 DNA reads as TGTGCCAGCGGCTACGATACGCAGTATTTT. Its protein is CASGYDTQYF. The V gene is TRBV7-9, the J gene TRBJ2-3, with no clear D. The CDR3 sequence is 10 residues long. V lost 8 bases and J 6 bases, leaving 6 bases between the germline ends. Germline V lookup: CDR1 SEHNR, CDR2 FQNEAQ (reference sequence).

In its sample, this clonotype was seen many times. The rearrangement joins TRBV19 to TRBJ2-6, with D maybe TRBD1 (6 bases). With 4 bases removed from V and 4 bases from J, the gap between germline ends came to 11 bases. CDR3 size: 15 residues. Germline CDR1 is LNHDA and CDR2 is SQIVND (reference sequence). The CDR3 spells CASSSAGVGANVLTF. CDR3 DNA: TGTGCCAGTAGTAGCGCAGGGGTCGGGGCCAACGTCCTGACTTTC.

This clonotype came up many times. The chain carries TRBV21-1 and TRBJ2-1; the DNA was not used to check the table's D call, TRBD1. TRBV21-1 is designated a pseudogene. The CDR3 is made up of 17 amino acids. The CDR3 protein is CASSKPMGQTSYNEQFF. CDR3 coding DNA: TGTGCCAGCAGCAAGCCCATGGGACAGACCTCCTACAATGAGCAGTTCTTC.

This clonotype was seen a handful of times. This chain uses TRBV5-4 with TRBJ2-2; D is uncertain. The germline V gene has CDR1 SGHNT and CDR2 YYREEE (reference sequence). The CDR3 extends over 14 amino acids. Between the trimmed V and J ends, which lost 2 bases and 0 bases, there was a span of 5 bases. CDR3: CASSFDSNTGELFF. CDR3 nucleotide sequence: TGTGCCAGCAGCTTTGACTCGAACACCGGGGAGCTGTTTTTT.

To note about this clonotype: The conserved phenylalanine or tryptophan normally closing the CDR3 is absent here, so this likely arose from a read error. The CDR3 coding sequence is TGTGCCAGCTTGGACCGGGACCCATCCTACAATGAGCAGTTCTAC. Residues: CASLDRDPSYNEQFY. The genes are TRBV6-2 or TRBV6-3 and TRBJ2-1; D may be TRBD1 or TRBD2 (5 bases each). The CDR3 is 15 amino acids. CDR1 is MNHEY and CDR2 is SVGEGT in the germline V gene. V dropped 8 bases and J dropped 1 base, with 15 bases sitting between them.

V usage is TRBV5-1 and J usage is TRBJ2-1; D possibly uses TRBD1 or TRBD2 (5 bases each). The CDR3 contains 15 residues. V lost 3 bases, J lost 4 bases, and 14 bases lay in between. Looked up from germline, CDR1 is SGHRS and CDR2 is YFSETQ. This chain's CDR3 is CASSYSGALYNEQFF. CDR3 sequence (DNA): TGCGCCAGCAGCTATTCCGGGGCCTTATACAATGAGCAGTTCTTC. The complete variable domain, with remaining parts taken from reference TRBV5-1 and TRBJ2-1, reads KAGVTQTPRYLIKTRGQQVTLSCSPISGHRSVSWYQQTPGQGLQFLFEYFSETQRNKGNFPGRFSGRQFSNSRSEMNVSTLELGDSALYLCASSYSGALYNEQFFGPGTRLTVL.

This clonotype was recorded many times. J is TRBJ2-1 and V is TRBV4-2; 14 bases match TRBD2. CDR1 and CDR2 (germline): LGHNA, YNFKEQ. This CDR3 comprises 20 residues. The V gene end was trimmed by 4 bases and the J gene end by 6 bases; junction bases not matched to a gene: 17. CDR3 sequence reads: CASSPLSGTSGSGAVNEQFF. Here the CDR3 DNA reads TGTGCCAGCAGCCCTCTCTCCGGGACTAGCGGGAGTGGAGCGGTCAATGAGCAGTTCTTC.

In its sample, this clonotype was seen many times. This chain joins TRBV20-1 and TRBJ2-5; 12 bases match TRBD2. The V and J ends lost 4 bases and 6 bases, in that order; junction bases with no gene match: 15. This CDR3 is built from 17 residues. Germline V gene data show CDR1 as DFQATT and CDR2 as SNEGSKA (reference sequence). The CDR3 nucleotides read TGCAGTGCTACCTCCGGGACTAGCGGGCCGGATTGGCAGACCCAGTACTTC. The encoded protein is CSATSGTSGPDWQTQYF.

This clonotype was recorded many times. The chain carries TRBV7-9 and TRBJ2-1; a weak D match, TRBD2 (5 bases). The V gene's germline CDR1 is SEHNR and CDR2 FQNEAQ (reference sequence). Trimming removed 3 bases from V and 2 bases from J, with 8 bases in between. The CDR3 is 14 residues long. The CDR3: CASSFIGAYNEQFF. For the CDR3, the DNA is TGTGCCAGCAGCTTTATCGGGGCCTACAATGAGCAGTTCTTC.

This clonotype was counted many times. This chain connects TRBV14 to TRBJ2-7; 8 bases are shared with TRBD2. The germline V gene encodes CDR1 SGHDN and CDR2 FVKESK. The CDR3 totals 15 residues. The V gene end was trimmed by 4 bases and the J gene end by 3 bases; junction bases not matched to a gene: 8. CDR3 DNA: TGTGCCAGCAGCCCACCCGGGAGGGCCGTCTACGAGCAGTACTTC. The encoded protein is CASSPPGRAVYEQYF.

Concerning this clonotype: Just one base apart from a much larger clone, this may be a read error. The chain employs TRBV6-2 or TRBV6-3 and TRBJ2-7; D is uncertain. The V gene lost 2 bases and the J gene lost 6 bases, with 11 bases spanning the gap. The CDR3 runs 13 residues. Germline CDR1 reads MNHEY; CDR2 reads SVGEGT. The CDR3 here is CASSYRPPSEQYF. The CDR3 DNA reads TGTGCCAGCAGTTACCGCCCTCCGAGCGAGCAGTACTTC.

This clonotype was picked up many times. The chain has TRBV29-1 and TRBJ1-4; 7 bases are a match to TRBD1. V was clipped by 6 bases and J by 8 bases; unmatched bases: 12. Germline CDR1 SQVTM, CDR2 ANQGSEA. This CDR3 spans 14 amino acids. CDR3 in DNA: TGCAGCGTAACCGACAGGGTGGTTAACGAAAAACTGTTTTTT. Its protein is CSVTDRVVNEKLFF. Based on the CDR3 plus reference TRBV29-1 and TRBJ1-4, the full variable domain is SAVISQKPSRDICQRGTSLTIQCQVDSQVTMMFWYRQQPGQSLTLIATANQGSEATYESGFVIDKFPISRPNLTFSTLTVSNMSPEDSSIYLCSVTDRVVNEKLFFGSGTQLSVL.

This clonotype was detected many times. J is TRBJ1-5 and V is TRBV28; TRBD1 is a possible D gene (6 bases). Germline values: CDR1 MDHEN, CDR2 SYDVKM. The CDR3 is 14 residues long. The germline V and J ends were trimmed by 8 bases and 5 bases, with 16 bases remaining between them. The chain's CDR3 is CASRGTRRDQPQHF. CDR3 in DNA: TGTGCCAGCCGAGGGACAAGGCGGGATCAGCCCCAGCATTTT. The full variable domain, completed using reference TRBV28 and TRBJ1-5, is DVKVTQSSRYLVKRTGEKVFLECVQDMDHENMFWYRQDPGLGLRLIYFSYDVKMKEKGDIPEGYSVSREKKERFSLILESASTNQTSMYLCASRGTRRDQPQHFGDGTRLSIL.

This clonotype showed up many times. The rearrangement links TRBV5-1 to TRBJ2-7, with a tentative D call TRBD2 (5 bases). Germline V gene lookup returns CDR1 SGHRS and CDR2 YFSETQ. This CDR3 is 13 amino acids long. V was clipped by 7 bases and J by 3 bases, with 14 bases between them. The DNA of the CDR3 is TGCGCCAGCTCCCCGAGCGGAGACTACGAGCAGTACTTC. It translates to CASSPSGDYEQYF. Full variable domain (remainder filled in from reference TRBV5-1 and TRBJ2-7): KAGVTQTPRYLIKTRGQQVTLSCSPISGHRSVSWYQQTPGQGLQFLFEYFSETQRNKGNFPGRFSGRQFSNSRSEMNVSTLELGDSALYLCASSPSGDYEQYFGPGTRLTVT.

At least ten counts were recorded for this clonotype. J is TRBJ1-2 and V is TRBV29-1, with 12 bases matching TRBD1. The CDR3 is 14 amino acids. With 0 bases clipped from V and 6 bases from J, the junction kept 2 bases outside the gene matches. Germline V lookup: CDR1 SQVTM, CDR2 ANQGSEA. In DNA form, the CDR3 reads TGCAGCGTTGAAGAAGGGACAGGGGGCGATGGCTACACCTTC. This encodes CSVEEGTGGDGYTF.